One and the same sample provided the 11 T cell receptor beta chains below, sequenced in a study of shared clonotypes between healthy human individuals. The table came from immunoSEQ multiplex PCR; TCRdb's copy has only in-frame clones and leaves some out. The sample holds a few million clones, 93% seen once. As defined, naive CD8 cells were CD45RO-negative and positively selected for CCR7, with terminally differentiated effector memory CD45RA+ cells excluded. The specimen sequenced was naive CD8+ T cells from PBMCs. All receptors come from a young man in good health. Some clones in this sample may be carry-over from other donors' samples.

Of note for this clone: The same CDR3 also results from other DNA sequences found in this sample. The chain couples TRBV4-3 to TRBJ1-1, with TRBD1 matching 10 bases. V was pared by 3 bases and J by 5 bases, with 6 bases of the junction left unmatched. The CDR3 has 15 amino acids. CDR1 is LGHNA and CDR2 is YSLEER in the germline V gene. The CDR3 DNA sequence: TGCGCCAGCAGCCAGTTGACAGGGGGCTATACTGAAGCTTTCTTT. It encodes CASSQLTGGYTEAFF.

V and J are TRBV19 and TRBJ1-5, with D possibly matching TRBD1 (5 bases). CDR1 is LNHDA and CDR2 is SQIVND in the germline V gene (reference sequence). Trimming removed 5 bases at V and 3 bases at J, with 17 bases between. This CDR3 has 16 residues. CDR3 sequence (DNA): TGTGCCAGTAGTCCTGGGGCCGGCCTGTACAATCAGCCCCAGCATTTT. Its translation is CASSPGAGLYNQPQHF.

CDR3 DNA: TGTGCCAGCAGCCCTACAGGGGGCTACGAGCAGTACTTC. Its translation: CASSPTGGYEQYF. The V and J genes are TRBV7-7 and TRBJ2-7; 8 positions match TRBD1. Germline V gives CDR1 SSHAT, CDR2 FNYEAQ (reference sequence). The CDR3 covers 13 residues. V lost 5 bases, J lost 3 bases, and 3 bases stayed unmatched.

The V gene is TRBV19, the J gene TRBJ2-1; 9 nucleotides agree with TRBD2. V shed 7 bases and J 2 bases; nucleotides not matched to a gene: 9. The CDR3 runs 16 residues. Germline CDR1 is LNHDA and CDR2 is SQIVND (reference sequence). The chain's CDR3 is CASMEAGGGAYNEQFF. The CDR3 DNA reads as TGTGCCAGTATGGAGGCGGGAGGGGGAGCCTACAATGAGCAGTTCTTC.

The chain is built from TRBV27 and TRBJ2-5, with D tentatively TRBD1 (6 bases). The CDR3 spans 15 residues. Between the trimmed V and J ends, which lost 5 bases and 2 bases, there was a span of 15 bases. Germline V gene sequence: CDR1 MNHEY, CDR2 SMNVEV (reference sequence). The CDR3 sequence: CASSEVRGTQETQYF. CDR3 coding DNA: TGTGCCAGCAGTGAGGTCAGGGGAACGCAAGAGACCCAGTACTTC.

J is TRBJ2-5 and V is TRBV30; D possibly uses TRBD1 or TRBD2 (5 bases each). The assigned J gene may be wrong: the sequence end matches TRBJ2-7 better. This CDR3 comprises 15 residues. Germline V CDR1 and CDR2: GTSNPN, SVGIG (reference sequence). CDR3 nucleotide sequence: TGTGCCTGGACCGTACGGGGCAGGGAGAACTACGAGCAGTACTTC. Protein: CAWTVRGRENYEQYF.

CDR3 coding DNA: TGTGCCAGCAGCCACGGGGGCGCCATTTATGGCTACACCTTC. It specifies CASSHGGAIYGYTF. V is TRBV7-2 and J is TRBJ1-2; D possibly corresponds to TRBD1 (6 bases). Trimming pared 5 bases from V and 5 bases from J, leaving 15 bases between. The CDR3 spans 14 residues. Germline V gene lookup returns CDR1 SGHTA and CDR2 FQGNSA. The full variable domain, with the rest looked up from reference TRBV7-2 and TRBJ1-2, is GAGVSQSPSNKVTEKGKDVELRCDPISGHTALYWYRQSLGQGLEFLIYFQGNSAPDKSGLPSDRFSAERTGGSVSTLTIQRTQQEDSAVYLCASSHGGAIYGYTFGSGTRLTVV.

This clone has a single count. This rearrangement joins TRBV9 to TRBJ2-3; TRBD1 might be the D (5 bases). Trimming cost V 0 bases and J 0 bases, with 8 bases left between them. The CDR3 consists of 15 residues. From germline, CDR1 is SGDLS and CDR2 YYNGEE. CDR3 sequence (DNA): TGTGCCAGCAGCGTAGAATGGGGCAGCACAGATACGCAGTATTTT. Translation gives CASSVEWGSTDTQYF.

V usage is TRBV27 and J usage is TRBJ2-5; D is undetermined. CDR1 and CDR2 from the germline V gene are MNHEY and SMNVEV (reference sequence). Deletions cut 5 bases from V and 9 bases from J, with 13 bases between. The CDR3 spans 12 residues. CDR3 DNA: TGTGCCAGCAGTCCCAAGAAGTGGCCCCAGTACTTC. Translation gives CASSPKKWPQYF.

This chain connects TRBV7-2 to TRBJ2-7; a weak D match, TRBD2 (5 bases). Germline V gene lookup returns CDR1 SGHTA and CDR2 FQGNSA. This CDR3 has 13 amino acids. V gave up 4 bases and J gave up 3 bases, with 10 bases separating them. CDR3 sequence (DNA): TGTGCCAGCAGCTCATTCCGGGACTACGAGCAGTACTTC. This encodes CASSSFRDYEQYF.

This rearrangement joins TRBV7-3 to TRBJ1-1; D may be TRBD1 (6 bases). The ends were cut back, 2 bases at V and 4 bases at J, with 14 bases in the middle. The CDR3 length is 15 residues. Germline lookup yields CDR1 SGHTA and CDR2 FQGTGA. The CDR3 sequence: CASSLVGGASTEAFF. The CDR3 DNA follows: TGTGCCAGCAGCTTAGTCGGGGGGGCTTCCACTGAAGCTTTCTTT. The complete variable domain, with remaining parts taken from reference TRBV7-3 and TRBJ1-1, reads GAGVSQTPSNKVTEKGKYVELRCDPISGHTALYWYRQSLGQGPEFLIYFQGTGAADDSGLPNDRFFAVRPEGSVSTLKIQRTERGDSAVYLCASSLVGGASTEAFFGQGTRLTVV.